Following are 8 T cell receptor beta chains from one sample sequenced in a study of beta chain features in type 1 diabetes. Of the isolated RNA, all was reverse transcribed, and so the sequenced material was expressed TCRB transcripts. Sequenced by immunoSEQ multiplex PCR; TCRdb stores in-frame clones only, minus some. Of roughly 240,000 clones in the sample, 11% to 15% were seen once. Sequencing used naive CD4+ T cells from blood. These receptor sequences come from a woman in her thirties or forties in good health.

This clone was recorded at least ten times. The gene calls are TRBV2 and TRBJ2-5; the D gene is possibly TRBD2 (5 bases). Trimming left V 6 bases short and J 9 bases short, with 11 bases between. Germline V gene data show CDR1 as SNHLY and CDR2 as FYNNEI. CDR3 size: 11 residues. The CDR3 sequence is CASSLSGAQYF. The CDR3 region has the DNA TGTGCCAGCAGCTTAAGCGGAGCCCAGTACTTC. Combining the CDR3 with reference TRBV2 and TRBJ2-5 gives the whole variable domain EPEVTQTPSHQVTQMGQEVILRCVPISNHLYFYWYRQILGQKVEFLVSFYNNEISEKSEIFDDQFSVERPDGSNFTLKIRSTKLEDSAMYFCASSLSGAQYFGPGTRLLVL.

This clone was seen a few times. This chain uses TRBV7-8 with TRBJ2-1; 8 bases match TRBD2. The CDR3 sequence is 16 residues long. The germline V gene encodes CDR1 SGHVS and CDR2 FQNEAQ. Losses at the gene ends were 5 bases for V and 6 bases for J; bases not matched to a gene: 12. In nucleotides, the CDR3 is TGTGCCAGCAGCCCCCTTCCCGGGACTAGTAGCAATGAGCAGTTCTTC. Its protein is CASSPLPGTSSNEQFF.

J is TRBJ2-7 and V is TRBV7-2; 7 bases align to TRBD1. Germline V lookup: CDR1 SGHTA, CDR2 FQGNSA. Trimming took 3 bases from V and 6 from J; bases not matched to a gene: 8. This CDR3 is built from 14 residues. This chain's CDR3 is CASSFDRVKSEQYF. The CDR3 region has the DNA TGTGCCAGCAGCTTCGACAGGGTCAAAAGCGAGCAGTACTTC.

The chain links TRBV7-9 to TRBJ2-7; 10 positions agree with TRBD1. After removal of 2 bases from V and 6 bases from J, the junction contained 4 bases not matched to a gene. Germline V gives CDR1 SEHNR, CDR2 FQNEAQ (reference sequence). The CDR3 contains 14 residues. CDR3 residues: CASSLRDRGSEQYF. The DNA of the CDR3 is TGTGCCAGCAGCTTAAGGGACAGGGGATCCGAGCAGTACTTC.

J is TRBJ1-1 and V is TRBV11-2; D not certain. Deletions cut 5 bases from V and 1 base from J, with 14 bases between. CDR3 length: 15 residues. Germline V gene lookup returns CDR1 SGHAT and CDR2 FQNNGV. This chain's CDR3 is CASSPTLASNTEAFF. The CDR3 region has the DNA TGTGCCAGCAGCCCGACGTTAGCTTCGAACACTGAAGCTTTCTTT.

This chain joins TRBV5-1 and TRBJ2-7, with 7 bases aligning to TRBD1. From germline, CDR1 is SGHRS and CDR2 YFSETQ. CDR3 length: 14 amino acids. V trimming: 3 bases; J trimming: 5 bases; junction bases outside the gene matches: 8. The CDR3 region is CASSYRDSLDEQYF. For the CDR3, the DNA is TGCGCCAGCAGCTACCGGGACAGTCTCGACGAGCAGTACTTC. The full variable domain, in which reference TRBV5-1 and TRBJ2-7 provide the parts outside the CDR3, is KAGVTQTPRYLIKTRGQQVTLSCSPISGHRSVSWYQQTPGQGLQFLFEYFSETQRNKGNFPGRFSGRQFSNSRSEMNVSTLELGDSALYLCASSYRDSLDEQYFGPGTRLTVT.

The V call is TRBV6-5, the J call TRBJ2-3; 7 nucleotides align to TRBD2. The V and J ends lost 2 bases and 0 bases, in that order; junction bases with no gene match: 2. Germline CDR1 is MNHEY and CDR2 is SVGAGI. This CDR3 region has 15 residues. The CDR3, as DNA: TGTGCCAGCAGTTACGGACTAGGAAGCACAGATACGCAGTATTTT. Protein: CASSYGLGSTDTQYF.

The gene calls are TRBV19 and TRBJ2-3, with 8 bases aligning to TRBD2. Germline V gives CDR1 LNHDA, CDR2 SQIVND (reference sequence). CDR3 length: 14 amino acids. With 6 bases clipped from V and 1 base from J, the junction kept 3 bases outside the gene matches. The CDR3 here is CASRQGLGTDTQYF. The CDR3 DNA is TGTGCCAGTAGGCAGGGACTAGGCACAGATACGCAGTATTTT.